Below are 26 T cell receptor beta chains sequenced from a single sample in a study of CD8+ T cells in alopecia areata. RNA was isolated and reverse transcribed to cDNA, the sequencing template. The data were produced by immunoSEQ multiplex PCR, yet TCRdb's version contains in-frame clones alone and is incomplete. The sample has around 50,000 clones, about 96% seen once. Specimen: CD8+ T cells sorted from blood, collected at week 0. The receptors were gathered from a human donor with alopecia areata.

The rearrangement joins TRBV6-1 to TRBJ2-1; D perhaps matches TRBD2 (5 bases). The length of the CDR3 is 17 residues. Germline CDR1 and CDR2: MNHNS and SASEGT. Between the trimmed V and J ends, which lost 2 bases and 1 base, there was a span of 15 bases. The CDR3: CASSEIGRGMSYNEQFF. CDR3 coding DNA: TGTGCCAGCAGTGAAATAGGTCGAGGGATGTCCTACAATGAGCAGTTCTTC.

V and J are TRBV10-2 and TRBJ2-1; D might be TRBD1 or TRBD2, each matching 5 bases. Per germline, CDR1 WSHSY and CDR2 SAAADI. The CDR3 is 14 residues long. Trimming took off 6 bases at V and 4 bases at J, with 13 bases between the two ends. The CDR3 coding sequence is TGCGCCAGCAGCCGGGACGGGGAATACAATGAGCAGTTCTTC. Translation gives CASSRDGEYNEQFF.

This chain uses TRBV4-1 with TRBJ2-7; 11 bases map to TRBD2. The germline CDR1 and CDR2 sequences are MGHRA and YSYEKL. J was trimmed by 2 bases and V by 3 bases; bases with no gene match: 3. The CDR3 spans 15 residues. CDR3 protein: CASSHQLAGAYEQYF. The CDR3 DNA reads as TGCGCCAGCAGCCATCAACTAGCGGGGGCCTACGAGCAGTACTTC.

The chain has TRBV11-2 and TRBJ2-1; D unresolved. This CDR3 spans 15 amino acids. CDR1 is SGHAT and CDR2 is FQNNGV in the germline V gene. V lost 0 bases to trimming and J lost 2 bases, with 8 bases between them. DNA of the CDR3: TGTGCCAGCAGCTTAGATGTCGCGACCTACAATGAGCAGTTCTTC. Its protein is CASSLDVATYNEQFF.

The count of this clone is one. The chain couples TRBV15 to TRBJ2-6, with D unclear. V was clipped by 5 bases and J by 0 bases, with 8 bases between them. The CDR3 extends over 15 amino acids. CDR1 LNHNV and CDR2 YYDKDF come from the germline V gene (reference sequence). CDR3 sequence: CATSGVLSGANVLTF. In DNA form, the CDR3 reads TGTGCCACCAGCGGGGTCCTCTCTGGGGCCAACGTCCTGACTTTC.

The chain carries TRBV6-6 and TRBJ1-1; the D gene is possibly TRBD1 (5 bases). With 6 bases removed from V and 4 bases from J, the gap between germline ends came to 9 bases. The CDR3 is 12 amino acids. In germline, CDR1 is MNHNY, CDR2 SVGAGI (reference sequence). This chain's CDR3 is CASSYGGTEAFF. CDR3 DNA: TGTGCCAGCAGCTATGGGGGCACTGAAGCTTTCTTT.

The rearrangement joins TRBV7-9 to TRBJ1-1; D may be TRBD1 (6 bases). The germline gives CDR1 SEHNR, CDR2 FQNEAQ (reference sequence). The CDR3 loop spans 15 amino acids. Trimming pared 7 bases from V and 5 bases from J, leaving 20 bases between. CDR3 loop: CASTLGGARSTEAFF. The DNA for the CDR3 is TGTGCCAGCACCCTAGGGGGGGCCCGCAGTACTGAAGCTTTCTTT.

The CDR3 loop reads CASNDGEGFEAFF. The DNA for the CDR3 is TGTGCCAGTAACGACGGCGAAGGTTTCGAAGCTTTCTTT. This chain uses TRBV19 with TRBJ1-1; D uncertain. Germline loops: CDR1 LNHDA, CDR2 SQIVND (reference sequence). With 7 bases removed from V and 8 bases from J, the gap between germline ends came to 17 bases. The CDR3 runs 13 residues.

The chain links TRBV14 to TRBJ2-1, with 7 positions matching TRBD2. The germline CDR1 and CDR2 sequences are SGHDN and FVKESK. The trim removed 1 base at V and 6 bases at J, leaving 9 bases unmatched. This CDR3 has 16 residues. CDR3 nucleotide sequence: TGTGCCAGCAGCCAAGGGTCAGGGAGGGTCGGCAATGAGCAGTTCTTC. It yields the protein CASSQGSGRVGNEQFF.

The V and J genes are TRBV6-5 and TRBJ2-7; TRBD1 agrees at 10 bases. The CDR3 contains 15 residues. V gave up 4 bases and J gave up 5 bases; unmatched junction bases: 8. Germline V gene sequence: CDR1 MNHEY, CDR2 SVGAGI. CDR3 DNA sequence: TGTGCCAGCAGTTCTGCCGGGACAGGGGTACACGAGCAGTACTTC. Amino acids: CASSSAGTGVHEQYF.

V gene TRBV5-6 combines with J gene TRBJ2-6, with D unclear. CDR3 size: 15 residues. CDR1 is SGHDT and CDR2 is YYEEEE in the germline V gene. V was trimmed by 2 bases and J by 3 bases, leaving 9 bases between them. CDR3 DNA sequence: TGTGCCAGCAGCTTTATGGGGTTTGGGGCCAACGTCCTGACTTTC. Translated, it gives CASSFMGFGANVLTF.

This clone was detected a few times. This rearrangement joins TRBV7-2 to TRBJ1-2, with TRBD1 matching over 7 bases. V shed 2 bases, J shed 4 bases, and the junction held 10 bases outside the gene matches. CDR3 size: 16 residues. From germline, CDR1 is SGHTA and CDR2 FQGNSA. CDR3 nucleotides: TGTGCCAGCAGCTTAACAGGGGAAACGGCGGGCTATGGCTACACCTTC. This codes for CASSLTGETAGYGYTF.

The chain uses TRBV6-4 and TRBJ2-6; no reliable D call. The CDR3 is made up of 15 amino acids. Deletions cut 6 bases from V and 1 base from J, with 10 bases between. The germline CDR1 and CDR2 sequences are MRHNA and SNTAGT. CDR3 loop: CASSPRVSGANVLTF. CDR3 nucleotides: TGTGCCAGCAGCCCCCGTGTGTCTGGGGCCAACGTCCTGACTTTC.

This clone was seen once. The V gene is TRBV6-5, the J gene TRBJ2-2, with 7 bases aligning to TRBD2. With V trimmed by 10 bases and J by 5 bases, 13 bases remained unmatched. CDR1 is MNHEY and CDR2 is SVGAGI in the germline V gene. The length of the CDR3 is 15 residues. CDR3 region: CATFGGLSVTGELFF. As DNA, the CDR3 is TGTGCCACCTTCGGGGGACTATCAGTAACCGGGGAGCTGTTTTTT.

This clone was observed a single time. The chain carries TRBV11-2 and TRBJ2-5; TRBD2 is a possible D gene (7 bases). Near its end, the DNA agrees better with TRBJ2-7, so the J call may be wrong. CDR1 and CDR2 (germline): SGHAT, FQNNGV. The CDR3 runs to 15 residues. The CDR3 region has the DNA TGTGCCAGCAGCTTTCAGGGCGGGGGCCCCTACGAGCAGTACTTC. It yields the protein CASSFQGGGPYEQYF.

V and J are TRBV19 and TRBJ1-1; tentatively, D is TRBD1 (6 bases). There are 13 residues in the CDR3. Germline V gene sequence: CDR1 LNHDA, CDR2 SQIVND (reference sequence). V gave up 4 bases and J gave up 6 bases, with 12 bases separating them. The CDR3, as DNA: TGTGCCAGTAGTAACGGACAGAGCCCTGAAGCTTTCTTT. It translates to CASSNGQSPEAFF.

This chain uses TRBV6-1 with TRBJ2-6; a possible D gene is TRBD1 (6 bases). The CDR3 has 16 amino acids. Germline CDR1 reads MNHNS; CDR2 reads SASEGT. With 1 base removed from V and 1 base from J, the gap between germline ends came to 8 bases. The DNA for the CDR3 is TGTGCCAGCAGTGAAGAGACAGGATCTGGGGCCAACGTCCTGACTTTC. It is translated as CASSEETGSGANVLTF.

In its sample, this clone was seen once. The chain links TRBV5-1 to TRBJ2-7; 10 nucleotides line up with TRBD1. The ends lost 4 bases at V and 3 bases at J; junction bases unmatched: 4. Germline values: CDR1 SGHRS, CDR2 YFSETQ. CDR3 length: 14 amino acids. For the CDR3, the DNA is TGCGCCAGCAGCACCGGGACAGGGGTCTACGAGCAGTACTTC. Translated: CASSTGTGVYEQYF.

The chain employs TRBV30 and TRBJ2-1; D may be TRBD1 or TRBD2 (7 bases each). Germline CDR1 reads GTSNPN; CDR2 reads SVGIG (reference sequence). This CDR3 is built from 16 residues. V was clipped by 4 bases and J by 1 base, with 17 bases between them. The CDR3: CAWIPAGGGSYNEQFF. CDR3 in DNA: TGTGCCTGGATCCCCGCAGGGGGAGGGTCCTACAATGAGCAGTTCTTC.

V gene TRBV7-8 combines with J gene TRBJ2-3; D is uncertain. The V end lost 3 bases, the J end lost 1 base, and 20 bases lay between the germline ends. The CDR3 covers 18 residues. CDR1 is SGHVS, CDR2 FQNEAQ, per germline. CDR3 in amino acids: CASSFRRAFGSRTDTQYF. The CDR3 DNA sequence: TGTGCCAGCAGCTTTAGGCGTGCCTTTGGATCCCGCACAGATACGCAGTATTTT. Variable domain in full (rest from reference TRBV7-8 and TRBJ2-3): GAGVSQSPRYKVAKRGQDVALRCDPISGHVSLFWYQQALGQGPEFLTYFQNEAQLDKSGLPSDRFFAERPEGSVSTLKIQRTQQEDSAVYLCASSFRRAFGSRTDTQYFGPGTRLTVL.

The genes are TRBV6-1 and TRBJ2-3, with D possibly being TRBD1 (7 bases). The V gene lost 2 bases and the J gene lost 8 bases, with 20 bases spanning the gap. The CDR3 length is 16 residues. Germline assignment: CDR1 MNHNS and CDR2 SASEGT. CDR3 loop: CASSEFRGTAVGTQYF. DNA for the CDR3: TGTGCCAGCAGTGAATTTCGGGGGACAGCGGTTGGTACGCAGTATTTT.

The rearrangement links TRBV29-1 to TRBJ2-1, with D unresolved. The germline V and J ends were trimmed by 4 bases and 6 bases, with 13 bases remaining between them. Germline CDR1 is SQVTM and CDR2 is ANQGSEA. The CDR3 sequence is 13 residues long. The CDR3 nucleotides are TGCAGCGTTGCTGGGTCTAGGGTCAATGAGCAGTTCTTC. It yields the protein CSVAGSRVNEQFF.

The gene calls are TRBV30 and TRBJ2-2; D possibly corresponds to TRBD1 (6 bases). The CDR3 consists of 15 residues. Germline-derived CDR1 and CDR2 are GTSNPN and SVGIG (reference sequence). Trimming took 5 bases from V and 0 from J, leaving 13 bases between them. In nucleotides, the CDR3 is TGTGCCTGGGGGACCGGGACAACGAACACCGGGGAGCTGTTTTTT. Translation: CAWGTGTTNTGELFF.

V usage is TRBV10-2 and J usage is TRBJ2-5; D call uncertain. Between the trimmed V and J ends, which lost 7 bases and 5 bases, there was a span of 23 bases. The CDR3 contains 16 residues. Germline V gene sequence: CDR1 WSHSY, CDR2 SAAADI. The CDR3 reads CASNHPTTDGDETQYF. DNA for the CDR3: TGCGCCAGCAACCACCCTACGACGGACGGAGACGAGACCCAGTACTTC.

This chain connects TRBV9 to TRBJ2-3; D remains ambiguous. This CDR3 region has 14 residues. Per the germline V gene, CDR1 is SGDLS and CDR2 is YYNGEE. V was pared by 7 bases and J by 0 bases, with 12 bases between. CDR3 protein: CASAVEPSTDTQYF. For the CDR3, the DNA is TGTGCCAGCGCGGTCGAGCCTAGCACAGATACGCAGTATTTT.

The sample holds one count of this clone. The V and J genes are TRBV12-5 and TRBJ2-7; no clear D gene. The CDR3 runs 14 residues. Germline V CDR1 and CDR2: LGHNT, FRNRAP. V lost 0 bases to trimming and J lost 6 bases, with 12 bases between them. The CDR3 coding sequence is TGTGCTAGTGGTTTGGTCCGAGCTGTGTGCGAGCAGTACTTC. Amino acid sequence: CASGLVRAVCEQYF.